This is a list of T cell receptor beta chains from one sample in a study of OX40 agonist ivuxolimab in advanced cancers. Using immunoSEQ multiplex PCR, the repertoire was profiled, and TCRdb retains in-frame clones only, with some absent. The table lists 45,000 to 60,000 clones, approximately 91% of them singletons. Sequences were derived from CD4+ or CD8+ T cells sorted from blood, sampled in a trial of the OX40 agonist ivuxolimab. All receptors derive from an adult with an advanced solid tumor such as melanoma, head and neck, liver or kidney cancer. The CDR3 runs from the conserved cysteine through the conserved F or W. Fields, in order: CDR3 DNA, CDR3 protein, D gene, V gene, J gene. D genes are given only for firm matches.

CDR3nt: TGTGCCAGCAGGCCAACGACAGGGGGAACCGAAAAACTGTTTTTT; CDR3aa: CASRPTTGGTEKLFF; d_gene: TRBD1; v_gene: TRBV2; j_gene: TRBJ1-4
CDR3nt: TGTGCCAGCTCACCACAGGGCCAAGGGATGGGGCAGCCCCAGCATTTT; CDR3aa: CASSPQGQGMGQPQHF; d_gene: -; v_gene: TRBV18; j_gene: TRBJ1-5
CDR3nt: TGCAGCGTTCTCCGAGGGGGGTCCTACAATGAGCAGTTCTTC; CDR3aa: CSVLRGGSYNEQFF; d_gene: -; v_gene: TRBV29-1; j_gene: TRBJ2-1
CDR3nt: TGCGCCAGCAGCTGGACCGGGGGCGAGGATTCACCCCTCCACTTT; CDR3aa: CASSWTGGEDSPLHF; d_gene: -; v_gene: TRBV5-1; j_gene: TRBJ1-6
CDR3nt: TGTGCCATCAGTGAGAACCCTGGACAGTCTGAAGCTTTCTTT; CDR3aa: CAISENPGQSEAFF; d_gene: -; v_gene: TRBV10-3; j_gene: TRBJ1-1
CDR3nt: TGCGCCAGCAGTGGTACAGGGCGTGATAATTCACCCCTCCACTTT; CDR3aa: CASSGTGRDNSPLHF; d_gene: -; v_gene: TRBV10-1; j_gene: TRBJ1-6
CDR3nt: TGTGCCAGCAGTTACGGGGCCGGGGTTGACTACGAGCAGTACTTC; CDR3aa: CASSYGAGVDYEQYF; d_gene: -; v_gene: TRBV6-6; j_gene: TRBJ2-7
CDR3nt: TGTGCCGCGGGCAAGGAGGGGAGGGGGACCCAGTACTTC; CDR3aa: CAAGKEGRGTQYF; d_gene: TRBD2; v_gene: TRBV10-3; j_gene: TRBJ2-5
CDR3nt: TGTGCCAGTTCTCCATCGGGACGAACTAACTTCGCTACTAATGAAAAACTGTTTTTT; CDR3aa: CASSPSGRTNFATNEKLFF; d_gene: -; v_gene: TRBV19; j_gene: TRBJ1-4
CDR3nt: TGTGCCAGCAGCGGGACAGGGGGCGACTATGGCTACACCTTC; CDR3aa: CASSGTGGDYGYTF; d_gene: TRBD1; v_gene: TRBV2; j_gene: TRBJ1-2
CDR3nt: TGCAGTGCTATTCTTTACGGTCCGCAGTATTTT; CDR3aa: CSAILYGPQYF; d_gene: -; v_gene: TRBV20-1; j_gene: TRBJ2-3
CDR3nt: TGTGCCAGTACCCCGCGGACAGGGCGCTATGGCTACACCTTC; CDR3aa: CASTPRTGRYGYTF; d_gene: TRBD1; v_gene: TRBV19; j_gene: TRBJ1-2
CDR3nt: TGTGCCAGCAGTTACGGACAGGGGGCTGGTGGCTACACCTTC; CDR3aa: CASSYGQGAGGYTF; d_gene: TRBD1; v_gene: TRBV27; j_gene: TRBJ1-2